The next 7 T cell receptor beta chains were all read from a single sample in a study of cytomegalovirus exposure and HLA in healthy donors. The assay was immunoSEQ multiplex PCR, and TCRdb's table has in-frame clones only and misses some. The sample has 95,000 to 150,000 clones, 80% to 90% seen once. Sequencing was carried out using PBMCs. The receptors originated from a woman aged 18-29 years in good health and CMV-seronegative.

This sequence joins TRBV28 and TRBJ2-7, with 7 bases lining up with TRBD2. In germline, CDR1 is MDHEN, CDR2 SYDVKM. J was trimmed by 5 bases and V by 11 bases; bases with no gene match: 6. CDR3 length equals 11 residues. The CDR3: CAAGGIDEQYF. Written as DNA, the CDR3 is TGTGCCGCCGGGGGGATCGACGAGCAGTACTTC. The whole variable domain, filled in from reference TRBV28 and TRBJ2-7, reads DVKVTQSSRYLVKRTGEKVFLECVQDMDHENMFWYRQDPGLGLRLIYFSYDVKMKEKGDIPEGYSVSREKKERFSLILESASTNQTSMYLCAAGGIDEQYFGPGTRLTVT.

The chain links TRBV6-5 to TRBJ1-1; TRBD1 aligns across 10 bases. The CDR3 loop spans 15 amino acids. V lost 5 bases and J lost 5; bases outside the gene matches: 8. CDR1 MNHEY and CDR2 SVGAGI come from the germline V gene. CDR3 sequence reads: CASSPGTGARTEAFF. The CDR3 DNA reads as TGTGCCAGCAGTCCCGGGACAGGGGCTCGTACTGAAGCTTTCTTT.

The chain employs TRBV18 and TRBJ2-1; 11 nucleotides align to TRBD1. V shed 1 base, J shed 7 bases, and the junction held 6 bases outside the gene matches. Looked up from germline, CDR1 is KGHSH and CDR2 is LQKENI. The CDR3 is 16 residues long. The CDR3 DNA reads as TGTGCCAGCTCACCACGTAGGGGGACAGGGGGAAATGAGCAGTTCTTC. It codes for CASSPRRGTGGNEQFF.

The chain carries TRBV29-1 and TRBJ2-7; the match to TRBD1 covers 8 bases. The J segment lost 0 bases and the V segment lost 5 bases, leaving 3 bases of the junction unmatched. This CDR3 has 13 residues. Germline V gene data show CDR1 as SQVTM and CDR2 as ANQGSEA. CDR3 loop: CSVRTGSSYEQYV. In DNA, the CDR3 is TGCAGCGTTAGGACAGGGAGCTCCTACGAGCAGTACGTC.

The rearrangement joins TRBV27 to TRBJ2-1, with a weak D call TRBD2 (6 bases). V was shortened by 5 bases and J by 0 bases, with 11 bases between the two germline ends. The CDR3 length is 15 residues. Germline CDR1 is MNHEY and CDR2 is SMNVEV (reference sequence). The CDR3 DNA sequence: TGTGCCAGCAGTAGGGACTTCAGCTCCTACAATGAGCAGTTCTTC. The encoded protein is CASSRDFSSYNEQFF.

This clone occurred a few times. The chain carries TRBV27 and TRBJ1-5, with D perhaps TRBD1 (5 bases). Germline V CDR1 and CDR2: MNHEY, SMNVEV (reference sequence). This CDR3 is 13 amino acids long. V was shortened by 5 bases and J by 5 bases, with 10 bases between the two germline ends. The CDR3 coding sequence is TGTGCCAGCAGTAAAGCCAGGGATCAGCCCCAGCATTTT. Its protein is CASSKARDQPQHF.

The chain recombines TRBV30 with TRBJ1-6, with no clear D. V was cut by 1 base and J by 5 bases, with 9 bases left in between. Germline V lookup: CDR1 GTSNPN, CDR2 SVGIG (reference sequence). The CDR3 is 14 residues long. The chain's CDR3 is CAWSAGGNNSPLHF. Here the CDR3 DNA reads TGTGCCTGGAGTGCTGGAGGAAATAATTCACCCCTCCACTTT.